This T cell receptor beta chain was retrieved from a study of blood T cells in healthy people across ages. CDR1 is PRHDT, CDR2 FYEKMQ, per germline (reference sequence). The CDR3 totals 14 residues. V lost 2 bases and J 5 bases, leaving 13 bases between the germline ends. A second PCR of roughly 7 to 11 cycles used a sample-barcoded 5' primer and a J-beta primer mix. Each cDNA molecule was tagged by a template-switch adaptor that had 12 random nucleotides. Via MiXCR, TCRdb re-called the 5' RACE reads, giving one row per CDR3 protein. Of 800,000 to 1,300,000 distinct CDR3 sequences in the sample, roughly a quarter were seen once. These data were likewise used in another study, on T cells of mothers and their children.

The TCR comes from a girl aged 2-10 years in good health. The rearrangement uses TRBV13 and TRBJ2-7; D call uncertain. The specimen sequenced was blood. CDR3 region: CASSLSNIIHEQYF. The DNA for the CDR3 is TGTGCCAGCAGCTTATCTAACATTATCCACGAGCAGTACTTC. The whole variable domain, remainder taken from reference TRBV13 and TRBJ2-7, is AAGVIQSPRHLIKEKRETATLKCYPIPRHDTVYWYQQGPGQDPQFLISFYEKMQSDKGSIPDRFSAQQFSDYHSELNMSSLELGDSALYFCASSLSNIIHEQYFGPGTRLTVT.